A single sample is the source of the 21 T cell receptor beta chains below, sequenced in a study of T cells in Graves' hyperthyroidism and ophthalmopathy. Amplified TCR beta CDR3 regions derived from RNA transcripts. The HTBI set primed first-round TCR CDR3 RT-PCR. TCRdb passed the multiplex PCR reads through MiXCR, listing each CDR3 protein once. This sample yields roughly 700,000 distinct CDR3 sequences, of which 14% are seen a single time; about a tenth belongs to the top ten. Sequenced material: blood. These receptors all stem from a woman under 30 with Graves' hyperthyroidism.

This clonotype was seen at least ten times. The chain carries TRBV7-3 and TRBJ2-1, with a weak D call TRBD2 (6 bases). V was trimmed by 5 bases and J by 5 bases, leaving 19 bases between them. CDR3 length equals 16 residues. The germline V gene encodes CDR1 SGHTA and CDR2 FQGTGA. CDR3 residues: CASSPLRAGLHNEQFF. The CDR3 DNA reads as TGTGCCAGCAGCCCCTTAAGGGCAGGACTACACAATGAGCAGTTCTTC. The full variable domain, rest sourced from reference TRBV7-3 and TRBJ2-1, is GAGVSQTPSNKVTEKGKYVELRCDPISGHTALYWYRQSLGQGPEFLIYFQGTGAADDSGLPNDRFFAVRPEGSVSTLKIQRTERGDSAVYLCASSPLRAGLHNEQFFGPGTRLTVL.

A few counts support this clonotype. In this CDR3 the conserved last residue, phenylalanine or tryptophan, is missing, so a read error is likely. The chain carries TRBV11-2 and TRBJ2-7; D unresolved. Looked up from germline, CDR1 is SGHAT and CDR2 is FQNNGV. With 4 bases removed from V and 3 bases from J, the gap between germline ends came to 16 bases. The CDR3 consists of 15 residues. CDR3 region: CASSSPKARRYEQYL. In DNA, the CDR3 is TGTGCCAGCAGCTCCCCTAAAGCTAGGCGCTACGAGCAGTACCTC.

This clonotype was seen at least ten times. J is TRBJ2-7 and V is TRBV28; D is unresolved. Germline V CDR1 and CDR2: MDHEN, SYDVKM. This CDR3 comprises 15 residues. V lost 5 bases, J lost 2 bases, and 16 bases lay in between. CDR3: CASSQYPKGPYEQYF. CDR3 bases: TGTGCCAGCAGTCAATATCCCAAGGGCCCCTACGAGCAGTACTTC.

This clonotype was counted ten times or more. The CDR3 region is CAWRKTGDNQPQHF. The CDR3 DNA reads TGTGCCTGGAGGAAGACAGGGGACAATCAGCCCCAGCATTTT. This sequence joins TRBV30 and TRBJ1-5, with 8 bases that match TRBD1. CDR1 and CDR2 (germline): GTSNPN, SVGIG (reference sequence). The V and J ends lost 3 bases and 3 bases, in that order; junction bases with no gene match: 4. This CDR3 contains 14 residues.

This clonotype was observed many times. The chain carries TRBV11-3 and TRBJ2-5; 9 bases line up with TRBD2. Germline loops: CDR1 SGHNT, CDR2 YENEEA. CDR3 length: 16 residues. Trimming took 1 base from V and 4 from J; bases not matched to a gene: 7. DNA for the CDR3: TGTGCCAGCAGCTTAGCCCCCAGCGGGAGGAGAGAGACCCAGTACTTC. Amino acids: CASSLAPSGRRETQYF.

This clonotype was seen ten or more times. The chain recombines TRBV2 with TRBJ1-1; D unclear. The V end was cut by 4 bases, the J end by 1 base, with 13 bases between. Germline V CDR1 and CDR2: SNHLY, FYNNEI. The CDR3 has 15 residues. This chain's CDR3 is CASSALLQKNTEAFF. The CDR3 DNA follows: TGTGCCAGCAGTGCTCTATTGCAAAAGAACACTGAAGCTTTCTTT.

In the case of this clonotype: Given a much more abundant clone one base away, this may be a read error. The J gene is TRBJ1-1, the V gene TRBV7-3; D might be TRBD1 (6 bases). The V and J ends lost 5 bases and 3 bases respectively, with 16 bases between them. The germline V gene encodes CDR1 SGHTA and CDR2 FQGTGA. The CDR3 has 15 amino acids. The CDR3 is CASSQQGQVDTEAFF. DNA of the CDR3: TGTGCCAGCAGCCAACAGGGACAAGTCGACACTGAAGCTTTCTTT.

The chain has TRBV10-1 and TRBJ1-1; no reliable D call. Trimming took 6 bases from V and 2 from J, leaving 16 bases between them. CDR1 is WNHNN and CDR2 is SYGVQD in the germline V gene (reference sequence). CDR3 length equals 15 residues. CDR3 nucleotide sequence: TGCGCCAGCAGAAAGGCGATGGGCCCAAACACTGAAGCTTTCTTT. It specifies CASRKAMGPNTEAFF.

This clonotype was seen a handful of times. CDR3 in DNA: TGCGCCAGCAGCACGGGACTAGCGGGAGCAGATACGCAGTATTTT. This gives the protein CASSTGLAGADTQYF. The genes are TRBV5-1 and TRBJ2-3; 14 bases are a match to TRBD2. Germline CDR1 and CDR2: SGHRS and YFSETQ. The CDR3 has 15 residues. V shed 4 bases and J 4 bases; nucleotides not matched to a gene: 2. Drawing the rest from reference TRBV5-1 and TRBJ2-3, the complete variable domain is KAGVTQTPRYLIKTRGQQVTLSCSPISGHRSVSWYQQTPGQGLQFLFEYFSETQRNKGNFPGRFSGRQFSNSRSEMNVSTLELGDSALYLCASSTGLAGADTQYFGPGTRLTVL.

The V and J genes are TRBV7-8 and TRBJ2-6, with 7 positions matching TRBD1. CDR3 length: 15 residues. V lost 3 bases and J lost 5; bases outside the gene matches: 4. Germline V lookup: CDR1 SGHVS, CDR2 FQNEAQ. DNA of the CDR3: TGTGCCAGCAGCTTTGAGGGGGCTTGGGCCAACGTCCTGACTTTC. Protein sequence: CASSFEGAWANVLTF.

This clonotype has ten or more counts. The J gene is TRBJ1-1, the V gene TRBV13; D ambiguous. Per the germline V gene, CDR1 is PRHDT and CDR2 is FYEKMQ (reference sequence). This CDR3 contains 13 residues. V lost 7 bases to trimming and J lost 4 bases, with 13 bases between them. The CDR3 here is CASTLGPGTEAFF. The CDR3, as DNA: TGTGCCAGCACCCTAGGACCGGGCACTGAAGCTTTCTTT.

V usage is TRBV14 and J usage is TRBJ2-3; D is perhaps TRBD1 or TRBD2 (6 bases each). The ends were cut back, 0 bases at V and 3 bases at J, with 16 bases in the middle. Germline assignment: CDR1 SGHDN and CDR2 FVKESK. The CDR3 spans 17 residues. The CDR3 sequence: CASSQDRGTLRTDTQYF. The CDR3 coding sequence is TGTGCCAGCAGCCAAGATAGGGGGACTCTCAGGACAGATACGCAGTATTTT.

This clonotype was counted many times. V and J are TRBV19 and TRBJ2-5, with D tentatively TRBD1 or TRBD2 (5 bases each). The CDR3 is made up of 13 amino acids. V lost 3 bases to trimming and J lost 5 bases, with 10 bases between them. Germline V gives CDR1 LNHDA, CDR2 SQIVND (reference sequence). The CDR3 DNA reads TGTGCCAGTAGTATGAGGTGGGGGGAGACCCAGTACTTC. Translation: CASSMRWGETQYF.

This chain joins TRBV12-3 or TRBV12-4 and TRBJ2-1, with TRBD2 matching 11 bases. J gave up 7 bases and V 6 bases, and 8 bases lay outside the gene matches. CDR3 size: 15 residues. CDR3 loop: CASSPFSGRVNEQFF. CDR3 bases: TGTGCCAGCAGCCCCTTTAGCGGGAGGGTTAATGAGCAGTTCTTC.

This clonotype was counted ten times or more. This chain links TRBV28 with TRBJ2-1; D perhaps matches TRBD2 (6 bases). CDR1 and CDR2 from the germline V gene are MDHEN and SYDVKM. The CDR3 loop spans 20 amino acids. The V and J ends lost 2 bases and 7 bases respectively, with 30 bases between them. The DNA for the CDR3 is TGTGCCAGCAGTTTACGATCAAAGAGAGGCCCCGGGAGCAGACTGAATGAGCAGTTCTTC. It encodes CASSLRSKRGPGSRLNEQFF.

This clonotype was counted between two and nine times. This chain links TRBV3-1 with TRBJ1-2; the D is unclear. This CDR3 is built from 15 residues. CDR1 is LGHDT, CDR2 YNNKEL, per germline (reference sequence). The V and J ends lost 0 bases and 8 bases respectively, with 16 bases between them. The CDR3 region is CASSQEVVHWKGYTF. For the CDR3, the DNA is TGTGCCAGCAGCCAAGAGGTAGTCCATTGGAAAGGCTACACCTTC.

This clonotype occurred a few times. The chain is built from TRBV20-1 and TRBJ2-7, with TRBD2 identical over 10 bases. The V gene's germline CDR1 is DFQATT and CDR2 SNEGSKA (reference sequence). The V gene end was trimmed by 1 base and the J gene end by 5 bases; junction bases not matched to a gene: 8. The CDR3 has 15 amino acids. The CDR3 bases are TGCAGTGCTAGAGCAGGGGCTAGCGGGAGTCACGAGCAGTACTTC. Translating it yields CSARAGASGSHEQYF.

Ten or more counts support this clonotype. The genes are TRBV11-3 and TRBJ2-1; D is possibly TRBD2 (5 bases). The CDR3 is 13 residues long. With 3 bases removed from V and 4 bases from J, the gap between germline ends came to 7 bases. Germline CDR1 reads SGHNT; CDR2 reads YENEEA. The DNA for the CDR3 is TGTGCCAGCAGCTTCAGAGGGTACAATGAGCAGTTCTTC. Amino acids: CASSFRGYNEQFF.

The V and J genes are TRBV29-1 and TRBJ2-7; 10 nucleotides agree with TRBD1. From germline, CDR1 is SQVTM and CDR2 ANQGSEA. V shed 6 bases, J shed 3 bases, and the junction held 5 bases outside the gene matches. The CDR3 spans 13 residues. The CDR3 DNA follows: TGCAGCGTCGACGGGACAGGGGACTACGAGCAGTACTTC. This sequence encodes CSVDGTGDYEQYF.

Comment on this clonotype: Since a much larger clone is just one base distant, this may be a read error. The rearrangement uses TRBV28 and TRBJ1-1; D is undetermined. Germline CDR1 is MDHEN and CDR2 is SYDVKM. There are 16 residues in the CDR3. Trimming stripped 2 bases from V and 1 base from J, with 14 bases between. The CDR3 spells CASSLGHQAKNTEAFF. As DNA, the CDR3 is TGTGCCAGCAGTTTAGGCCACCAGGCAAAGAACACTGAAGCTTTCTTT.

The table lists this clonotype with many counts. The CDR3 sequence is CASSPPFWGQIYNEQFF. CDR3 in DNA: TGTGCCAGCTCACCACCATTCTGGGGACAGATCTACAATGAGCAGTTCTTC. The chain uses TRBV18 and TRBJ2-1; 7 bases agree with TRBD1. J lost 3 bases, V lost 0 bases, and 8 bases had no gene match. The CDR3 consists of 17 residues. The germline CDR1 and CDR2 sequences are KGHSH and LQKENI.